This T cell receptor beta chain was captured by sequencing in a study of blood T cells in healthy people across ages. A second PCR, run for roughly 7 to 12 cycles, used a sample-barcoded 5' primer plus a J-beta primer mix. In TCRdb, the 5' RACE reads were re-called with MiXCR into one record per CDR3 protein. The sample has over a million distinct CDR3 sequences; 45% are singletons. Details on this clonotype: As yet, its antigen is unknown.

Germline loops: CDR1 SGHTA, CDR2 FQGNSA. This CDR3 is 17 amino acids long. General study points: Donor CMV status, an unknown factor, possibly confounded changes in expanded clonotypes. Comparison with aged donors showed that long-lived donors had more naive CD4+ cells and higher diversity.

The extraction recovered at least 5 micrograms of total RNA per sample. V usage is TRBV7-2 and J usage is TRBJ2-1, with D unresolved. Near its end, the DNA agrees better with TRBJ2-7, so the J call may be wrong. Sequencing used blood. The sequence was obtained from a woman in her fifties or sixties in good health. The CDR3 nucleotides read TGTGCCAGCAGCTTAAGGCCAGTCAGGAACTCCTACAATGAGCAGTACTTC. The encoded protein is CASSLRPVRNSYNEQYF.